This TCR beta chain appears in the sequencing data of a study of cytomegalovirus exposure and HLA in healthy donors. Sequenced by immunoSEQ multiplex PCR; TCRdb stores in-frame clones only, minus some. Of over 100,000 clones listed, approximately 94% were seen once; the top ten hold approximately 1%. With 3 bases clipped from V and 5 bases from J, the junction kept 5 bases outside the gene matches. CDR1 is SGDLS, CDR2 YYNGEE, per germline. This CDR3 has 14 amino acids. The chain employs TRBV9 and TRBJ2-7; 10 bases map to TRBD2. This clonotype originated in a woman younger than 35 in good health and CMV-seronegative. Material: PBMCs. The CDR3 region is CASSAGLAFDEQYF. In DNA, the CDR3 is TGTGCCAGCAGCGCGGGACTAGCGTTCGACGAGCAGTACTTC.